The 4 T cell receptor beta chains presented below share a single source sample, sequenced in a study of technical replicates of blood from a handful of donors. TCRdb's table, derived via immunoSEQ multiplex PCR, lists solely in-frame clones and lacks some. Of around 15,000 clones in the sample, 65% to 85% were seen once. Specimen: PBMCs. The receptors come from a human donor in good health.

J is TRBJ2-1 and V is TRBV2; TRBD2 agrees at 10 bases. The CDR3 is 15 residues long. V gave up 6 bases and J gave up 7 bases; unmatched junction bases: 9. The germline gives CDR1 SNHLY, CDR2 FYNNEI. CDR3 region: CASRELAGWGNEQFF. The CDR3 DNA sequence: TGTGCCAGCAGGGAACTAGCGGGATGGGGGAATGAGCAGTTCTTC.

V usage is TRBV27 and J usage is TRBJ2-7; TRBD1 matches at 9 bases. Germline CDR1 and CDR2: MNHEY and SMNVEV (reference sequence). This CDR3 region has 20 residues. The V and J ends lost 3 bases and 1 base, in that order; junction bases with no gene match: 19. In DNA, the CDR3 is TGTGCCAGCAGTTTCTCTACTACGCCGGGACAGGGTTATCGGTCCTACGAGCAGTACTTC. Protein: CASSFSTTPGQGYRSYEQYF.

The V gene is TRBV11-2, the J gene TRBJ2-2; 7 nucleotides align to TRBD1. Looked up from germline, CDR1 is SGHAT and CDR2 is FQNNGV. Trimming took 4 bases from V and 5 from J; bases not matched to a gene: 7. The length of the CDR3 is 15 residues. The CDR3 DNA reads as TGTGCCAGCAGCTCCCTGACAGGGAATACCGGGGAGCTGTTTTTT. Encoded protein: CASSSLTGNTGELFF.

The CDR3 DNA reads as TGTGCCAGCACGCCGCGATTCAATGAGCAGTTCTTC. It is translated as CASTPRFNEQFF. The chain couples TRBV7-8 to TRBJ2-1; D call uncertain. CDR3 length: 12 amino acids. Germline CDR1 is SGHVS and CDR2 is FQNEAQ. Deletions cut 7 bases from V and 6 bases from J, with 10 bases between.